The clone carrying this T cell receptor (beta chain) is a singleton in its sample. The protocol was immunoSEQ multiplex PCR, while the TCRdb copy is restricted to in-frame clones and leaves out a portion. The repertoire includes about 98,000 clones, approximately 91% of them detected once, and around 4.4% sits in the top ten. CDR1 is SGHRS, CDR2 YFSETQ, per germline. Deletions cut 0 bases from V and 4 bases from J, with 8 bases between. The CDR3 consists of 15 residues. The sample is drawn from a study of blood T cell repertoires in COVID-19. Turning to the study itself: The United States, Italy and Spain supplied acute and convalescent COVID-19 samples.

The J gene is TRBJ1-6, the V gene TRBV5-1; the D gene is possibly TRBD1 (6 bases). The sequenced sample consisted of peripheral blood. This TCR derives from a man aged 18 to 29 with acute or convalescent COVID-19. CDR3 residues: CASSLAGQYNSPLHF. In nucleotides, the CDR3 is TGCGCCAGCAGCTTGGCCGGACAGTATAATTCACCCCTCCACTTT. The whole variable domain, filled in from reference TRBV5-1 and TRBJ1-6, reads KAGVTQTPRYLIKTRGQQVTLSCSPISGHRSVSWYQQTPGQGLQFLFEYFSETQRNKGNFPGRFSGRQFSNSRSEMNVSTLELGDSALYLCASSLAGQYNSPLHFGNGTRLTVT.